This is a list of T cell receptor beta chains from one sample in a study of response to subunit inactivated influenza vaccine. Via MiXCR, TCRdb re-called the RT-PCR reads, giving one row per CDR3 protein. There are about 800,000 distinct CDR3 sequences in the sample; 21% occur only once, and roughly 10% lies in the top ten. The sequencing here drew on PBMCs from blood, taken around 5 days after vaccination. The source is a man aged 50 to 59 who received an inactivated influenza vaccine. The CDR3 runs from the conserved cysteine through the conserved F or W. A D gene is named only where the DNA matches it firmly. Where a row states a size, it is once, few, many or the class of an expanded clone; other rows omit it.

CDR3 protein	CDR3 DNA	J gene	V gene	clone size	D gene
CSVSAGTGNQPQHF	TGCAGCGTTTCCGCCGGGACAGGGAATCAGCCCCAGCATTTT	TRBJ1-5	TRBV29-1	few	TRBD1
CSVSNVGGGYEQYF	TGCAGCGTCTCCAATGTGGGGGGTGGCTACGAGCAGTACTTC	TRBJ2-7	TRBV29-1	many	NA
CASSEPVGVDTQYF	TGTGCCAGCAGTGAACCCGTAGGGGTAGATACGCAGTATTTT	TRBJ2-3	TRBV6-1	few	NA
CASSLGQGGNTEAFF	TGTGCCAGCTCACTAGGACAGGGGGGTAACACTGAAGCTTTCTTT	TRBJ1-1	TRBV18	NA	TRBD1
CASSSDRGPGGDTQYF	TGTGCCAGCAGCTCTGACAGGGGCCCTGGGGGAGATACGCAGTATTTT	TRBJ2-3	TRBV5-5	NA	TRBD1
CASMIDRPNTEAFF	TGTGCCAGCATGATCGACAGGCCGAACACTGAAGCTTTCTTT	TRBJ1-1	TRBV6-1	few	NA
CASSQEGMGAYEQYF	TGCGCCAGCAGCCAAGAAGGAATGGGGGCCTACGAGCAGTACTTC	TRBJ2-7	TRBV4-3	NA	NA
CSARKVGTGGNQPQHF	TGCAGTGCTAGAAAAGTAGGAACAGGGGGAAATCAGCCCCAGCATTTT	TRBJ1-5	TRBV20-1	NA	TRBD1
CSARDSYNQPQHF	TGCAGTGCTAGAGATAGCTACAATCAGCCCCAGCATTTT	TRBJ1-5	TRBV20-1	many	NA
CASSQVGLPPPDEQFF	TGTGCCAGCAGCCAAGTGGGACTGCCCCCTCCCGATGAGCAGTTCTTC	TRBJ2-1	TRBV4-2	few	NA
CASSVSTGFDGYTF	TGTGCCAGCAGTGTGAGTACAGGATTCGATGGCTACACCTTC	TRBJ1-2	TRBV6-1	NA	NA
CASSLVPSGTLVGVDEQFF	TGTGCCAGCAGCTTAGTCCCTAGCGGGACCCTTGTTGGGGTGGATGAGCAGTTCTTC	TRBJ2-1	TRBV11-1	NA	TRBD2
CASSTGGYTEAFF	TGTGCCAGCAGTACAGGGGGCTACACTGAAGCTTTCTTT	TRBJ1-1	TRBV2	NA	TRBD1
CASSIIGTVADTQYF	TGTGCCAGTAGTATAATCGGGACGGTGGCAGATACGCAGTATTTT	TRBJ2-3	TRBV19	few	NA
CASSLYRATGELFF	TGCGCCAGCAGCTTGTATAGGGCCACCGGGGAGCTGTTTTTT	TRBJ2-2	TRBV5-1	NA	NA
CASSLLMGGPSGELFF	TGTGCCAGCAGCCTATTGATGGGGGGGCCAAGCGGGGAGCTGTTTTTT	TRBJ2-2	TRBV6-1	NA	NA
CASSLPDRAGELFF	TGTGCCAGCAGCCTACCTGACAGGGCCGGGGAGCTGTTTTTT	TRBJ2-2	TRBV5-6	few	TRBD1
CASRLGNEQYF	TGTGCCAGCAGATTAGGTAACGAGCAGTACTTC	TRBJ2-7	TRBV2	few	NA
CASSRTSGSGEQFF	TGTGCCAGCAGTCGGACTAGCGGGAGTGGCGAGCAGTTCTTC	TRBJ2-1	TRBV12-3/TRBV12-4	few	TRBD2
CSAEGGRDGYTF	TGCAGTGCTGAAGGTGGGAGGGATGGCTACACCTTC	TRBJ1-2	TRBV20-1	few	NA
CASSLGTGRENQPQHF	TGTGCCAGCAGCCTAGGGACAGGGCGGGAGAATCAGCCCCAGCATTTT	TRBJ1-5	TRBV7-9	NA	TRBD1
CASSLAGAGVLATQYF	TGTGCCAGCAGTTTAGCGGGGGCGGGCGTTCTGGCTACGCAGTATTTT	TRBJ2-3	TRBV12-3/TRBV12-4	few	NA
CASSLIGARGANVLTF	TGTGCCAGCAGCTTAATCGGGGCGCGAGGGGCCAACGTCCTGACTTTC	TRBJ2-6	TRBV7-9	few	NA
CASSPQADSYEQYF	TGTGCCAGCAGCCCACAGGCGGACTCCTACGAGCAGTACTTC	TRBJ2-7	TRBV4-2	NA	NA
CASSLVGDRTTLAKNIQYF	TGTGCCAGCAGCTTAGTTGGGGACAGGACTACCCTAGCCAAAAACATTCAGTACTTC	TRBJ2-4	TRBV11-2	few	TRBD1
CASSSTSGMAGELFF	TGCGCCAGCAGCTCGACTAGCGGGATGGCCGGGGAGCTGTTTTTT	TRBJ2-2	TRBV5-1	many	TRBD2
CAIRGGSEDTQYF	TGTGCCATCAGGGGGGGGTCTGAAGATACGCAGTATTTT	TRBJ2-3	TRBV10-3	many	TRBD2
CSARDLELSHNEQFF	TGCAGTGCTAGAGATTTGGAGCTATCCCACAATGAGCAGTTCTTC	TRBJ2-1	TRBV20-1	few	NA
CASSRGDRAYEQYF	TGCGCCAGCAGTCGGGGAGACAGGGCTTACGAGCAGTACTTC	TRBJ2-7	TRBV4-3	NA	TRBD1